These 10 T cell receptor beta chains were sequenced from one sample in a study of cytomegalovirus exposure and HLA in healthy donors (dated by TCRdb to the late 2010s). Libraries were prepared through the immunoSEQ multiplex PCR assay. The multiplex PCR relied on a mix of 60 forward primers for TCR Vbeta segments and 13 reverse primers for TCR Jbeta segments. This immuneACCESS table, as held by TCRdb, lists in-frame sequences with V and J called but not all clones. Of the missing ones, under half trace to an unresolved V gene in checked studies; the others have no known cause. The sample data list approximately 190,000 clones, and over 70% of these were observed just once. Approximately 1.8% of the sample is held by the ten biggest clonotypes. Sequences were obtained from PBMCs. Every receptor here comes from a man between 40 and 49 years old in good health and CMV-seropositive.

This clone was detected only once. This sequence joins TRBV27 and TRBJ2-1; possible D gene TRBD2, 6 bases. The CDR3 is made up of 14 amino acids. V lost 7 bases, J lost 6 bases, and 16 bases lay in between. The germline V gene has CDR1 MNHEY and CDR2 SMNVEV (reference sequence). The CDR3 protein is CASIRRENPNEQFF. Here the CDR3 DNA reads TGTGCCAGCATAAGACGGGAGAATCCCAATGAGCAGTTCTTC.

Points on this clone: The same CDR3 arises from other DNA sequences in this sample as well. V gene TRBV9 combines with J gene TRBJ2-7, with 9 bases matching TRBD2. Losses at the gene ends were 0 bases for V and 3 bases for J; bases not matched to a gene: 4. CDR1 is SGDLS and CDR2 is YYNGEE in the germline V gene. The CDR3 contains 15 residues. The CDR3, as DNA: TGTGCCAGCAGCGTAGGAGGTAGCGGGAGCTACGAGCAGTACTTC. Translation: CASSVGGSGSYEQYF.

The V call is TRBV19, the J call TRBJ1-1, with unresolved D. The CDR3 sequence is 14 residues long. The germline V and J ends were trimmed by 7 bases and 2 bases, with 14 bases remaining between them. Germline V gene sequence: CDR1 LNHDA, CDR2 SQIVND (reference sequence). CDR3 residues: CASNLGGSNTEAFF. The CDR3 coding sequence is TGTGCCAGTAATCTCGGAGGGAGCAACACTGAAGCTTTCTTT.

Details on this clone: Other DNA sequences of this sample code for an identical CDR3. V usage is TRBV19 and J usage is TRBJ1-1; no reliable D call. V lost 3 bases and J lost 0, with 5 bases in between. Germline V gene data show CDR1 as LNHDA and CDR2 as SQIVND (reference sequence). This CDR3 has 13 residues. The CDR3 DNA reads TGTGCCAGTAGTATTGGCATGAACACTGAAGCTTTCTTT. Residues: CASSIGMNTEAFF.

The chain is built from TRBV5-1 and TRBJ1-1, with unresolved D. V was clipped by 5 bases and J by 0 bases, with 8 bases between them. The CDR3 is 13 residues long. Germline lookup yields CDR1 SGHRS and CDR2 YFSETQ. The CDR3 DNA reads TGCGCCAGCAGGGGCACCCTGAACACTGAAGCTTTCTTT. It is translated as CASRGTLNTEAFF.

V is TRBV19 and J is TRBJ1-3; D not resolved. The CDR3 totals 13 residues. Germline loops: CDR1 LNHDA, CDR2 SQIVND (reference sequence). V was shortened by 6 bases and J by 0 bases, with 6 bases between the two germline ends. CDR3 bases: TGTGCCAGTAGACGCGACTCTGGAAACACCATATATTTT. Residues: CASRRDSGNTIYF. Full variable domain (missing parts from reference TRBV19 and TRBJ1-3): DGGITQSPKYLFRKEGQNVTLSCEQNLNHDAMYWYRQDPGQGLRLIYYSQIVNDFQKGDIAEGYSVSREKKESFPLTVTSAQKNPTAFYLCASRRDSGNTIYFGEGSWLTVV.

The chain combines TRBV14 with TRBJ2-3; D possibly corresponds to TRBD2 (5 bases). Germline CDR1 and CDR2: SGHDN and FVKESK. V gave up 4 bases and J gave up 2 bases, with 10 bases separating them. The CDR3 sequence is 14 residues long. The CDR3: CASSPGSYTDTQYF. The CDR3 DNA reads TGTGCCAGCAGCCCGGGGTCTTACACAGATACGCAGTATTTT.

The chain recombines TRBV11-2 with TRBJ2-1, with TRBD2 identical over 7 bases. J was trimmed by 3 bases and V by 1 base; bases with no gene match: 3. The CDR3 runs 15 residues. The germline gives CDR1 SGHAT, CDR2 FQNNGV. CDR3 sequence: CASSLGWTSYNEQFF. DNA for the CDR3: TGTGCCAGCAGCTTAGGCTGGACTAGCTACAATGAGCAGTTCTTC.

The rearrangement links TRBV9 to TRBJ2-1; D is ambiguous. The CDR3 loop spans 11 amino acids. Trimming removed 4 bases at V and 5 bases at J, with 4 bases between. The germline V gene has CDR1 SGDLS and CDR2 YYNGEE. The CDR3 loop is CASSPDNEQFF. In DNA form, the CDR3 reads TGTGCCAGCAGCCCGGACAATGAGCAGTTCTTC. Drawing the rest from reference TRBV9 and TRBJ2-1, the complete variable domain is DSGVTQTPKHLITATGQRVTLRCSPRSGDLSVYWYQQSLDQGLQFLIQYYNGEERAKGNILERFSAQQFPDLHSELNLSSLELGDSALYFCASSPDNEQFFGPGTRLTVL.

The chain combines TRBV30 with TRBJ2-7, with TRBD1 identical over 9 bases. CDR1 and CDR2 from the germline V gene are GTSNPN and SVGIG (reference sequence). The CDR3 totals 15 residues. V was clipped by 5 bases and J by 4 bases; unmatched bases: 12. CDR3 sequence (DNA): TGTGCCTGGGCCCTCGGTGGACAGGGGTTTTACGAGCAGTACTTC. This codes for CAWALGGQGFYEQYF.